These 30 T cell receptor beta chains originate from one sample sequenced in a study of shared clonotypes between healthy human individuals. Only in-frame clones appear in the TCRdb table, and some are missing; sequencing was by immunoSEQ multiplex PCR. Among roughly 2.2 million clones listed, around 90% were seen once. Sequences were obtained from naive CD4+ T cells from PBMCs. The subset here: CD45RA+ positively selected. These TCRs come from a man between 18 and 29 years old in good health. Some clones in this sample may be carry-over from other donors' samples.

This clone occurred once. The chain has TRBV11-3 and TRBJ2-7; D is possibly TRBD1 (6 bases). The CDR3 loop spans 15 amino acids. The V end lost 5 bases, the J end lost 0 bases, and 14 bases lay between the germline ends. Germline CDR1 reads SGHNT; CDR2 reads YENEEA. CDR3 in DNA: TGTGCCAGCAGCGAACAGGGCGACCCCTCCTACGAGCAGTACTTC. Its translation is CASSEQGDPSYEQYF.

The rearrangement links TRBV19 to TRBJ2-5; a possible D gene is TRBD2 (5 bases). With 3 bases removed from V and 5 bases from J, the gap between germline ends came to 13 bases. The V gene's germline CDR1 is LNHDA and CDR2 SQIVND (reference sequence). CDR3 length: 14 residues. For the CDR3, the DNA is TGTGCCAGTAGTATCCGGCTACGAGGGGAGACCCAGTACTTC. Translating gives CASSIRLRGETQYF.

This CDR3 is CASSPWASSLTGEQYF. The CDR3 DNA follows: TGTGCCAGCTCACCATGGGCGTCAAGCCTGACAGGCGAGCAGTACTTC. This chain uses TRBV18 with TRBJ2-5, with D maybe TRBD1 (6 bases). The assigned J gene may be wrong: the sequence end matches TRBJ2-7 better. Per germline, CDR1 KGHSH and CDR2 LQKENI. The CDR3 length is 16 residues.

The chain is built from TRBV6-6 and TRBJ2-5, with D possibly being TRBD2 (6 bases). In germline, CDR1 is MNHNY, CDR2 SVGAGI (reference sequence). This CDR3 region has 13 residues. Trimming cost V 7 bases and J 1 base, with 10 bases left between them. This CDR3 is CASIRDSQETQYF. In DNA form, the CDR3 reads TGTGCCAGCATTCGGGACTCCCAAGAGACCCAGTACTTC.

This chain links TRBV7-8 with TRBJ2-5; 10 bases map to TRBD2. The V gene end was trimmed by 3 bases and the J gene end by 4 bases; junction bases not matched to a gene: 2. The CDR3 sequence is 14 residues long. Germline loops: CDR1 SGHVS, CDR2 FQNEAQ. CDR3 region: CASSFERGGETQYF. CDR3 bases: TGTGCCAGCAGCTTTGAGCGGGGGGGAGAGACCCAGTACTTC. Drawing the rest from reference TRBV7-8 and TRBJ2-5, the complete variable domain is GAGVSQSPRYKVAKRGQDVALRCDPISGHVSLFWYQQALGQGPEFLTYFQNEAQLDKSGLPSDRFFAERPEGSVSTLKIQRTQQEDSAVYLCASSFERGGETQYFGPGTRLLVL.

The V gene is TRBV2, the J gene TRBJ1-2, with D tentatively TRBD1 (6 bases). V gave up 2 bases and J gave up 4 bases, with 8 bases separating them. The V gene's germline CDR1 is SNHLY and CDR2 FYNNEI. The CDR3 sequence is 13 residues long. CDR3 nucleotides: TGTGCCAGCAGTGAACGGACAGCCTATGGCTACACCTTC. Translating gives CASSERTAYGYTF.

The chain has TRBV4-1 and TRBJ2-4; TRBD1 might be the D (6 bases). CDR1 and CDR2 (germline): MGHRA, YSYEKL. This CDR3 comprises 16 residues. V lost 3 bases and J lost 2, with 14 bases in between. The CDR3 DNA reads TGCGCCAGCAGCCAGCCCCGGCAGGGGACCAAAAACATTCAGTACTTC. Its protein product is CASSQPRQGTKNIQYF.

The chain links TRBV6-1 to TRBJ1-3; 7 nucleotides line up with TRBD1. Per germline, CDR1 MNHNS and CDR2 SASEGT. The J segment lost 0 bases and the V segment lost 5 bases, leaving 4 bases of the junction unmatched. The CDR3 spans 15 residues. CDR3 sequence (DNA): TGTGCCAGCAGTCTGACAGGGAACTCTGGAAACACCATATATTTT. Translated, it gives CASSLTGNSGNTIYF.

The CDR3 DNA follows: TGTGCCAGCTCACCACGGTCAGACCCCTTAGCCAAAAACATTCAGTACTTC. Protein: CASSPRSDPLAKNIQYF. This sequence joins TRBV18 and TRBJ2-4, with D uncertain. The ends were cut back, 1 base at V and 0 bases at J, with 13 bases in the middle. Per germline, CDR1 KGHSH and CDR2 LQKENI. The CDR3 has 17 residues.

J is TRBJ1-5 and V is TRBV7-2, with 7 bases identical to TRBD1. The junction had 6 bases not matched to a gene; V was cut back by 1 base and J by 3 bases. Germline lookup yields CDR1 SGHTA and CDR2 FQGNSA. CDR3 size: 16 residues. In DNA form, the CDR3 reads TGTGCCAGCAGCTTAGGGCCCAGGGGGAACAATCAGCCCCAGCATTTT. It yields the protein CASSLGPRGNNQPQHF.

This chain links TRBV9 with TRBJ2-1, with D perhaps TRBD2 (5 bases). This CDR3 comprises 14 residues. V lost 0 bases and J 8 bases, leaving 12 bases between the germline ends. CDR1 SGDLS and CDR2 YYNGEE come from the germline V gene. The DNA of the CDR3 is TGTGCCAGCAGCGTAGGGGTGGGAGTTGATGAGCAGTTCTTC. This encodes CASSVGVGVDEQFF.

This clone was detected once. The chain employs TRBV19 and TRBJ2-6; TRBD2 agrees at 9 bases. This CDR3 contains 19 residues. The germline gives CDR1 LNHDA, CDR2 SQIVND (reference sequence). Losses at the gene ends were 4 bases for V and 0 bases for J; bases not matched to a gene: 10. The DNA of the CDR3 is TGTGCCAGTAGTAAGGCTAGCGGGACCCCCTTCTCTGGGGCCAACGTCCTGACTTTC. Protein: CASSKASGTPFSGANVLTF.

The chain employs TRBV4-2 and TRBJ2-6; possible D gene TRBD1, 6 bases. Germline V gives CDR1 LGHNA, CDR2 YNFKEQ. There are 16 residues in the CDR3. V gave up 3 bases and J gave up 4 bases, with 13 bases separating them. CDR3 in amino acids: CASSQALGAGANVLTF. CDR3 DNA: TGTGCCAGCAGCCAGGCACTGGGGGCCGGGGCCAACGTCCTGACTTTC.

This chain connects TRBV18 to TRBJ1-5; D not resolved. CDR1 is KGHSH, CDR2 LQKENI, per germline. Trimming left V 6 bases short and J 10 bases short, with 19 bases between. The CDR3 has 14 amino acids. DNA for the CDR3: TGTGCCAGCTCGGCGACCCGGAGCGCTATCCCCCAGCATTTT. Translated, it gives CASSATRSAIPQHF.

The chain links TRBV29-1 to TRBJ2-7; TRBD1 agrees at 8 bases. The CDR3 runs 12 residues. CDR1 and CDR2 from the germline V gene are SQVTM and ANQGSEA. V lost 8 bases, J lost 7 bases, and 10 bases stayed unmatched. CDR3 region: CSTYTRGREQYF. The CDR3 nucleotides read TGCAGCACCTACACCAGGGGGCGTGAGCAGTACTTC.

CDR3 sequence (DNA): TGTGCCAGCAGCACAAACCAGGGACGGCAAGGGGCAGATACGCAGTATTTT. This translates into CASSTNQGRQGADTQYF. The chain joins TRBV28 to TRBJ2-3; the D call may be TRBD1 or TRBD2 (5 bases each). The CDR3 is made up of 17 amino acids. Trimming took off 6 bases at V and 4 bases at J, with 23 bases between the two ends. Germline values: CDR1 MDHEN, CDR2 SYDVKM.

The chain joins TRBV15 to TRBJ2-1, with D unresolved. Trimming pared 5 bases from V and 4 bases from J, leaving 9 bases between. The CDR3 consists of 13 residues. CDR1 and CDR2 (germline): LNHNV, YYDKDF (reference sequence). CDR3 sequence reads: CATSPSRYNEQFF. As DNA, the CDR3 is TGTGCCACCAGCCCCAGCCGTTACAATGAGCAGTTCTTC.

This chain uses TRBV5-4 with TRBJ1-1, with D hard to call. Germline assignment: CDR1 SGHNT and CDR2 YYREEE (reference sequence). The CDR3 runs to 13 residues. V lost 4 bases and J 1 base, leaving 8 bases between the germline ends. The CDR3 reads CASSPAGNTEAFF. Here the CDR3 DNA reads TGTGCCAGCAGCCCGGCTGGGAACACTGAAGCTTTCTTT.

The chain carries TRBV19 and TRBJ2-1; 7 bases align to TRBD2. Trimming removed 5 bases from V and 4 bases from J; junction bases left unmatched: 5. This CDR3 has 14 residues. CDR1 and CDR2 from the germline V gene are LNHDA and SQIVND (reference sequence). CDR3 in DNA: TGTGCCAGTAGTCACCCTAGCGGTTACAATGAGCAGTTCTTC. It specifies CASSHPSGYNEQFF.

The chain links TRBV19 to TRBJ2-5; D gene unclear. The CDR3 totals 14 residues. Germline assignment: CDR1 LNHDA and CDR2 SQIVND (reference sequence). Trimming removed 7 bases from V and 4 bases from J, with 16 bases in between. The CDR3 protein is CASTPDRAGETQYF. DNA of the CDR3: TGTGCCAGTACCCCCGATAGGGCAGGAGAGACCCAGTACTTC. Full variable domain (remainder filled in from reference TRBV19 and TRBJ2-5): DGGITQSPKYLFRKEGQNVTLSCEQNLNHDAMYWYRQDPGQGLRLIYYSQIVNDFQKGDIAEGYSVSREKKESFPLTVTSAQKNPTAFYLCASTPDRAGETQYFGPGTRLLVL.

As DNA, the CDR3 is TGTGCCAGCCAGGGGGAAAACATTCAGTACTTC. Translating it yields CASQGENIQYF. This sequence joins TRBV2 and TRBJ2-4, with 7 bases fitting TRBD1. The CDR3 has 11 residues. J gave up 5 bases and V 8 bases, and 0 bases lay outside the gene matches. The V gene's germline CDR1 is SNHLY and CDR2 FYNNEI.

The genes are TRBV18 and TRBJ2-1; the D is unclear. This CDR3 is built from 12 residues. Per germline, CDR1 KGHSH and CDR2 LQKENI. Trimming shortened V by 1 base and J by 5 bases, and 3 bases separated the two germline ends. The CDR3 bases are TGTGCCAGCTCACCACTCGACAATGAGCAGTTCTTC. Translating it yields CASSPLDNEQFF.

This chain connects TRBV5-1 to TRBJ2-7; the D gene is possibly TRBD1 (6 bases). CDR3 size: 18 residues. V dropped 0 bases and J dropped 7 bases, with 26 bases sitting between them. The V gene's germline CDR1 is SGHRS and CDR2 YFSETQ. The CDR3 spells CASSLEDRPRVSPREQYF. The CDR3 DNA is TGCGCCAGCAGCTTGGAGGACAGACCGCGGGTATCTCCTAGGGAGCAGTACTTC.

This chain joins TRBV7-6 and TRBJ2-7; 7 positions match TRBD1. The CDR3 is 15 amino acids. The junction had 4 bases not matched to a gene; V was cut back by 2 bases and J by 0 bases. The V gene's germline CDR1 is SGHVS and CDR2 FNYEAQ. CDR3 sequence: CASSLTRGRSYEQYF. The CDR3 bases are TGTGCCAGCAGCTTAACAAGGGGGCGCTCCTACGAGCAGTACTTC.

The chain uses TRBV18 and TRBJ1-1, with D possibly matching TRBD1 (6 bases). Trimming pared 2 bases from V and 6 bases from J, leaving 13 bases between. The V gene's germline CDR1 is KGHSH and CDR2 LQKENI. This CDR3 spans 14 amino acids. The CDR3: CASSPTEGDAEAFF. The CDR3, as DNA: TGTGCCAGCTCACCAACGGAGGGGGACGCTGAAGCTTTCTTT.

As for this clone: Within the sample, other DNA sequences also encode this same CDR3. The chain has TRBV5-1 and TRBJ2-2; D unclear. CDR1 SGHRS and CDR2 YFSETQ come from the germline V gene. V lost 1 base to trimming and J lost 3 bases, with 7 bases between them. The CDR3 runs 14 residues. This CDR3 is CASSLRPDTGELFF. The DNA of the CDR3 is TGCGCCAGCAGCTTGCGCCCTGACACCGGGGAGCTGTTTTTT.

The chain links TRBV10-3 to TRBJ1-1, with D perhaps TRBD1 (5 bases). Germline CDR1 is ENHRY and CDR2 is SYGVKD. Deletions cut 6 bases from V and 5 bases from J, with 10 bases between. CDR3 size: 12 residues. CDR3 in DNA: TGTGCCATCAGGCGCGGGGCGACTGAAGCTTTCTTT. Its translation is CAIRRGATEAFF.

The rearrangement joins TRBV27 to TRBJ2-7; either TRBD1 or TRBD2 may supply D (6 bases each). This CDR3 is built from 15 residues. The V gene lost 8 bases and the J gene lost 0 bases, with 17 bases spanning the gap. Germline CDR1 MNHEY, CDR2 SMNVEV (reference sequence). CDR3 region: CASGLPGALSYEQYF. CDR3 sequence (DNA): TGTGCCAGCGGACTTCCGGGGGCTCTCTCCTACGAGCAGTACTTC.

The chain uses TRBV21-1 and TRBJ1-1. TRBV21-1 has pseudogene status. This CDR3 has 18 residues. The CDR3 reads CASSIRTAPRGSQAEAFF. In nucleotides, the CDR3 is TGTGCCAGCAGCATTAGGACAGCACCTCGGGGGTCCCAGGCTGAAGCTTTCTTT.

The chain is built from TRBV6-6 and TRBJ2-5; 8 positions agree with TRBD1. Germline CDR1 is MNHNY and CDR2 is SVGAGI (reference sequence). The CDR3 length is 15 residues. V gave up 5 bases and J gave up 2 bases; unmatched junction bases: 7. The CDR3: CASSPNRGWQETQYF. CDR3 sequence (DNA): TGTGCCAGCAGTCCCAACAGGGGGTGGCAAGAGACCCAGTACTTC.